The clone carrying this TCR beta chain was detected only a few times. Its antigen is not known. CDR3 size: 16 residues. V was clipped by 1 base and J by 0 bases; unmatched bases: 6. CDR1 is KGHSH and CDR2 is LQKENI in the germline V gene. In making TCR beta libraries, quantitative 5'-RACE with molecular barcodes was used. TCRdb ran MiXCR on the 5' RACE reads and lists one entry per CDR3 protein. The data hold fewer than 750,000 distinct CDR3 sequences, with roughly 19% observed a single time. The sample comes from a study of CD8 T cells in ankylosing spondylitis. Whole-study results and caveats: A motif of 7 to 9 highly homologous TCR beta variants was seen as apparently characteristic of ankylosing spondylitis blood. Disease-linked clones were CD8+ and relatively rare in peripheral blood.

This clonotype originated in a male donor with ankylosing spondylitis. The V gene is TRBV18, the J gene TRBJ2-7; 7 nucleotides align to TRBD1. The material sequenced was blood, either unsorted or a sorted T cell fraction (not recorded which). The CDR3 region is CASSPLGTANSYEQYF. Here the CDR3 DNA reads TGTGCCAGCTCACCACTTGGGACAGCGAACTCCTACGAGCAGTACTTC.